The TCR beta chain described here comes from a study of CD8+ T cells in alopecia areata. RNA, once extracted, was reverse transcribed into cDNA for use as the sequencing template. Some clones are missing from TCRdb's copy, which holds only in-frame ones; the method was immunoSEQ multiplex PCR. The sample has fewer than 200,000 clones; 58% are singletons. CDR1 and CDR2 from the germline V gene are MGHRA and YSYEKL. CDR3 length: 13 residues. V dropped 2 bases and J dropped 1 base, with 6 bases sitting between them. Study-wide findings and caveats: Tofacitinib significantly reduced both scalp clonality and expanded CD8+ clones among the top 100. Lesional scalp exceeded normal scalp in clonality, especially in alopecia totalis/universalis.

Sample treatment: oral pan-JAK inhibitor, 5-10 mg twice daily. Samples from alopecia areata patients were lesional scalp punch biopsies and peripheral blood. Concerning this clone itself: The target antigen is unknown.

The genes are TRBV4-1 and TRBJ2-7; D is undetermined. The origin of this receptor is a human donor with alopecia areata. Sequenced here: CD4+ T cells sorted from blood, sampled at approximately week 60, from a patient treated with tofacitinib. The CDR3 sequence: CASSQTRSYEQYF. DNA for the CDR3: TGCGCCAGCAGCCAAACGAGGTCCTACGAGCAGTACTTC.